The T cell receptor (beta chain) described here comes from a study of T cells in Graves' hyperthyroidism and ophthalmopathy. Notes on the study in general: The blood repertoire included most of the expanded thyroid clonotypes above 0.001.

The TCR beta CDR3 regions underwent amplification using RNA transcripts as the source. With the HTBI primer set, the TCR CDR3 went through a first round of RT-PCR. TCRdb called the multiplex PCR reads again in MiXCR, with one record for every CDR3 protein. The data contain over 650,000 distinct CDR3 sequences, about 45% of them singletons. Criteria for exclusion of patients were uncontrolled infection, other autoimmune disease, pregnancy or lactation. Used for diagnoses were clinical symptoms, serum thyroxine and TRAb, thyroid ultrasound and orbital computed tomography. Comments on this clonotype: Its target is not known.

The sequence was obtained from an adult man with Graves' disease, either hyperthyroidism or ophthalmopathy (not recorded which). Input material: peripheral blood or thyroid tissue (not recorded which).

Here the CDR3 reads CASSTDRGGAKTQYF. The CDR3 nucleotides are TGTGCCAGCAGTACCGACCGCGGGGGGGCAAAGACCCAGTACTTC. The chain links TRBV2 to TRBJ2-5, with 9 bases that match TRBD2. V trimming: 5 bases; J trimming: 6 bases; junction bases outside the gene matches: 10. From germline, CDR1 is SNHLY and CDR2 FYNNEI. The CDR3 extends over 15 amino acids.